This TCR beta chain was sequenced for a study of STAT5B mutations in CD4+ large granular lymphocyte leukemia. Broader study findings: 8/27 top patient clones versus 2/35 control clones were TRBV06-family.

Note on this clone: Its cognate antigen is unknown.

The assay was immunoSEQ multiplex PCR, and TCRdb's table has in-frame clones only and misses some. The table records approximately 52,000 clones, 55% to 75% of them present only once. The V and J ends lost 5 bases and 2 bases respectively, with 13 bases between them. Germline V gives CDR1 MDHEN, CDR2 SYDVKM. This CDR3 contains 14 residues. Material for sequencing was CD4+ T cells from blood buffy coats. This TCR derives from a human donor in good health. J is TRBJ2-7 and V is TRBV28; tentative D call: TRBD1 (6 bases). Here the CDR3 reads CASSPGTTPYEQYV. The CDR3, as DNA: TGTGCCAGCAGTCCCGGGACAACTCCCTACGAGCAGTACGTC.